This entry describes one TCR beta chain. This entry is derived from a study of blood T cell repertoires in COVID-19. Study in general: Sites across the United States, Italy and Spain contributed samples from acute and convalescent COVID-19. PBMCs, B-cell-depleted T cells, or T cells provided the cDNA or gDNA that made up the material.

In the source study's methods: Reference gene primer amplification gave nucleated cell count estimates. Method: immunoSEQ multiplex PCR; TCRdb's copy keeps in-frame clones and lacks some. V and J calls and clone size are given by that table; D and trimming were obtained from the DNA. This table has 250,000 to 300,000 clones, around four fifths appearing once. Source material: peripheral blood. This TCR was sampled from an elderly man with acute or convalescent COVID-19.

DNA for the CDR3: TGTGCCAGCTCACTAGAACGGAGAGCGGGAGGTGTTCCCGGGGAGCTGTTTTTT. Its translation: CASSLERRAGGVPGELFF. The genes are TRBV18 and TRBJ2-2; TRBD2 matches 9 bases. CDR3 size: 18 residues. The germline gives CDR1 KGHSH, CDR2 LQKENI. The trim removed 4 bases at V and 6 bases at J, leaving 15 bases unmatched.